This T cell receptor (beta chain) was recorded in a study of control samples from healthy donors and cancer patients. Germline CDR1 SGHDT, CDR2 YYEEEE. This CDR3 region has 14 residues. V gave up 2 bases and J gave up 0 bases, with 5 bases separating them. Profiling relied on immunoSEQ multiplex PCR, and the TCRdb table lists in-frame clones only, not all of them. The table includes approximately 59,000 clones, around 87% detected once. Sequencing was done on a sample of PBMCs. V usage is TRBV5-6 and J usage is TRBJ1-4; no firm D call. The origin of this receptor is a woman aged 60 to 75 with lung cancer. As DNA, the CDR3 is TGTGCCAGCAGCTTTGGAACAACTAATGAAAAACTGTTTTTT. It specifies CASSFGTTNEKLFF.